This entry lists 26 T cell receptor beta chains sequenced from one sample in a study of shared clonotypes between healthy human individuals. The method was immunoSEQ multiplex PCR; TCRdb's version includes in-frame clones alone and lacks a portion of them. The table includes about 1 million clones, approximately 72% detected once. The specimen was memory CD4+ T cells sorted from blood. The subset: CD45RA-negative fraction. The source of these receptors is a man younger than 35 in good health.

The rearrangement links TRBV7-2 to TRBJ1-1; D gene unclear. Germline values: CDR1 SGHTA, CDR2 FQGNSA. V gave up 5 bases and J gave up 3 bases, with 4 bases separating them. This CDR3 has 11 residues. CDR3 region: CASSPYTEAFF. The CDR3 nucleotides read TGTGCCAGCAGCCCTTACACTGAAGCTTTCTTT.

This clone was seen once. This sequence joins TRBV6-6 and TRBJ2-7, with a tentative D call TRBD1 (6 bases). Looked up from germline, CDR1 is MNHNY and CDR2 is SVGAGI (reference sequence). The CDR3 contains 14 residues. The germline V and J ends were trimmed by 8 bases and 2 bases, with 16 bases remaining between them. CDR3 amino acids: CASGHLGQTYEQYF. In nucleotides, the CDR3 is TGTGCCAGCGGACACCTTGGACAGACCTACGAGCAGTACTTC.

This clone was seen more than once but under ten times. The rearrangement uses TRBV5-1 and TRBJ2-5; D is uncertain. CDR1 and CDR2 (germline): SGHRS, YFSETQ. V lost 1 base and J lost 1, with 8 bases in between. The CDR3 spans 14 residues. The CDR3 region is CASSLSARQETQYF. The CDR3 DNA follows: TGCGCCAGCAGCTTGTCGGCCCGCCAAGAGACCCAGTACTTC. Based on the CDR3 plus reference TRBV5-1 and TRBJ2-5, the full variable domain is KAGVTQTPRYLIKTRGQQVTLSCSPISGHRSVSWYQQTPGQGLQFLFEYFSETQRNKGNFPGRFSGRQFSNSRSEMNVSTLELGDSALYLCASSLSARQETQYFGPGTRLLVL.

This rearrangement joins TRBV7-2 to TRBJ2-7; 9 bases map to TRBD1. CDR1 is SGHTA, CDR2 FQGNSA, per germline. V lost 2 bases, J lost 4 bases, and 15 bases stayed unmatched. The CDR3 extends over 18 amino acids. CDR3 in DNA: TGTGCCAGCAGCTTAAAAAGACAAGGCGGGACAGGGTCGTACGAGCAGTACTTC. Translating it yields CASSLKRQGGTGSYEQYF.

J is TRBJ2-7 and V is TRBV15, with unresolved D. The germline V and J ends were trimmed by 0 bases and 9 bases, with 9 bases remaining between them. The CDR3 is 12 amino acids. CDR1 is LNHNV, CDR2 YYDKDF, per germline (reference sequence). The CDR3 DNA follows: TGTGCCACCAGCAGAGATAGGAATCGGCAGTACTTC. It codes for CATSRDRNRQYF. Variable domain in full (rest from reference TRBV15 and TRBJ2-7): DAMVIQNPRYQVTQFGKPVTLSCSQTLNHNVMYWYQQKSSQAPKLLFHYYDKDFNNEADTPDNFQSRRPNTSFCFLDIRSPGLGDTAMYLCATSRDRNRQYFGPGTRLTVT.

The chain joins TRBV5-1 to TRBJ2-5; D is unresolved. CDR3 length: 13 residues. Germline V gene lookup returns CDR1 SGHRS and CDR2 YFSETQ. Between the trimmed V and J ends, which lost 0 bases and 5 bases, there was a span of 8 bases. Written as DNA, the CDR3 is TGCGCCAGCAGCTTGGAAGGGCGGGAGACCCAGTACTTC. Translating gives CASSLEGRETQYF.

The chain has TRBV7-9 and TRBJ1-5, with TRBD1 as a possible D gene (6 bases). Per germline, CDR1 SEHNR and CDR2 FQNEAQ (reference sequence). Trimming left V 3 bases short and J 2 bases short, with 8 bases between. There are 14 residues in the CDR3. The CDR3 protein is CASSLDSRNQPQHF. CDR3 coding DNA: TGTGCCAGCAGCTTGGACAGCCGCAATCAGCCCCAGCATTTT.

This chain joins TRBV10-1 and TRBJ1-2; 7 nucleotides match TRBD1. Germline V gene sequence: CDR1 WNHNN, CDR2 SYGVQD (reference sequence). Losses at the gene ends were 2 bases for V and 7 bases for J; bases not matched to a gene: 13. This CDR3 is 16 amino acids long. The DNA of the CDR3 is TGCGCCAGCAGTGAGGGTGAGGGACAGAACTGGGGTGGCTACACCTTC. As protein: CASSEGEGQNWGGYTF.

The rearrangement uses TRBV19 and TRBJ2-1; possible D gene TRBD1, 6 bases. V lost 3 bases and J 7 bases, leaving 13 bases between the germline ends. This CDR3 is 14 amino acids long. CDR1 is LNHDA and CDR2 is SQIVND in the germline V gene (reference sequence). The chain's CDR3 is CASSIRTGSNEQFF. For the CDR3, the DNA is TGTGCCAGTAGTATCCGAACAGGGTCGAATGAGCAGTTCTTC.

The sample holds a few counts of this clone. The chain is built from TRBV18 and TRBJ1-1; D not certain. The CDR3 spans 15 residues. CDR1 is KGHSH, CDR2 LQKENI, per germline. Trimming stripped 3 bases from V and 0 bases from J, with 11 bases between. The CDR3 is CASSPYGLMNTEAFF. DNA of the CDR3: TGTGCCAGCTCACCGTACGGGTTGATGAACACTGAAGCTTTCTTT.

The CDR3 spells CASSATGTGGTEAFF. In DNA form, the CDR3 reads TGTGCCAGCAGTGCTACGGGGACAGGGGGCACTGAAGCTTTCTTT. This chain links TRBV6-1 with TRBJ1-1, with 11 nucleotides matching TRBD1. The CDR3 is made up of 15 amino acids. With 4 bases clipped from V and 4 bases from J, the junction kept 5 bases outside the gene matches. CDR1 and CDR2 from the germline V gene are MNHNS and SASEGT.

The DNA for the CDR3 is TGTGCCAGCAAAGCCCGGGACACTTCCTACGAGCAGTACTTC. This sequence encodes CASKARDTSYEQYF. The genes are TRBV6-1 and TRBJ2-7, with D maybe TRBD1 (6 bases). The V gene lost 7 bases and the J gene lost 1 base, with 14 bases spanning the gap. The germline V gene has CDR1 MNHNS and CDR2 SASEGT. The CDR3 totals 14 residues.

The chain is built from TRBV7-2 and TRBJ2-7; no clear D gene. The germline gives CDR1 SGHTA, CDR2 FQGNSA. V was pared by 0 bases and J by 4 bases, with 4 bases between. The CDR3 contains 12 residues. CDR3 sequence reads: CASSLARYEQYF. The DNA for the CDR3 is TGTGCCAGCAGCTTAGCGCGATACGAGCAGTACTTC.

J is TRBJ1-2 and V is TRBV19; a possible D gene is TRBD1 (5 bases). The length of the CDR3 is 15 residues. Germline values: CDR1 LNHDA, CDR2 SQIVND (reference sequence). Trimming stripped 3 bases from V and 2 bases from J, with 13 bases between. This CDR3 reads CASSMRGSRNYGYTF. The CDR3 DNA follows: TGTGCCAGTAGTATGCGGGGCAGCCGAAACTATGGCTACACCTTC.

The gene calls are TRBV10-3 and TRBJ2-5, with D unclear. Germline V gives CDR1 ENHRY, CDR2 SYGVKD. The CDR3 is 16 amino acids. V lost 0 bases, J lost 5 bases, and 16 bases lay in between. For the CDR3, the DNA is TGTGCCATCAGTGAGTCTGGAGACTCCGCTGCGGAGACCCAGTACTTC. This translates into CAISESGDSAAETQYF.

The chain is built from TRBV6-5 and TRBJ1-2; D remains ambiguous. CDR3 length: 15 amino acids. From germline, CDR1 is MNHEY and CDR2 SVGAGI. Trimming removed 0 bases from V and 8 bases from J, with 16 bases in between. CDR3 amino acids: CASSYSQFQVGGYTF. CDR3 in DNA: TGTGCCAGCAGTTACTCCCAATTCCAGGTCGGGGGCTACACCTTC.

This clone was found a few times. The V call is TRBV7-9, the J call TRBJ2-3; D is uncertain. Germline loops: CDR1 SEHNR, CDR2 FQNEAQ (reference sequence). The V and J ends lost 1 base and 2 bases respectively, with 10 bases between them. The CDR3 is made up of 15 amino acids. CDR3 nucleotide sequence: TGTGCCAGCAGCTTAGGAGAGGCGTACACAGATACGCAGTATTTT. This encodes CASSLGEAYTDTQYF.

The chain is built from TRBV9 and TRBJ2-7; TRBD2 matches 10 bases. The germline V gene has CDR1 SGDLS and CDR2 YYNGEE. The junction had 5 bases not matched to a gene; V was cut back by 3 bases and J by 2 bases. CDR3 length equals 15 residues. CDR3 region: CASSGGTSATYEQYF. The CDR3, as DNA: TGTGCCAGCAGCGGAGGGACTAGCGCAACCTACGAGCAGTACTTC. Drawing the rest from reference TRBV9 and TRBJ2-7, the complete variable domain is DSGVTQTPKHLITATGQRVTLRCSPRSGDLSVYWYQQSLDQGLQFLIQYYNGEERAKGNILERFSAQQFPDLHSELNLSSLELGDSALYFCASSGGTSATYEQYFGPGTRLTVT.

This chain uses TRBV27 with TRBJ1-5, with D perhaps TRBD1 (5 bases). CDR1 and CDR2 from the germline V gene are MNHEY and SMNVEV (reference sequence). The CDR3 is 13 residues long. V lost 8 bases to trimming and J lost 6 bases, with 14 bases between them. This CDR3 is CASGQGLGQPQHF. DNA for the CDR3: TGTGCCAGCGGGCAGGGTCTGGGTCAGCCCCAGCATTTT.

At least ten counts were recorded for this clone. The J gene is TRBJ1-4, the V gene TRBV10-3; D perhaps matches TRBD1 (6 bases). V was trimmed by 2 bases and J by 7 bases, leaving 17 bases between them. Germline lookup yields CDR1 ENHRY and CDR2 SYGVKD. This CDR3 region has 16 residues. Here the CDR3 DNA reads TGTGCCATCAGTGAGCTTGGGGGGCGCGGGGGTGAAAAACTGTTTTTT. Translating gives CAISELGGRGGEKLFF.

The chain has TRBV27 and TRBJ2-1, with TRBD2 matching 10 bases. There are 19 residues in the CDR3. V shed 6 bases and J 8 bases; nucleotides not matched to a gene: 22. The germline CDR1 and CDR2 sequences are MNHEY and SMNVEV (reference sequence). CDR3 in DNA: TGTGCCAGCAGCCCAGGGGTCTGGAGCGGGAGGGCCCTGGGGTATGAGCAGTTCTTC. It codes for CASSPGVWSGRALGYEQFF.

The V and J genes are TRBV5-1 and TRBJ2-6; unclear D gene. This CDR3 region has 15 residues. Trimming removed 1 base from V and 0 bases from J, with 5 bases in between. Germline CDR1 reads SGHRS; CDR2 reads YFSETQ. The CDR3 nucleotides read TGCGCCAGCAGCTTGACCAGCTCTGGGGCCAACGTCCTGACTTTC. This sequence encodes CASSLTSSGANVLTF.

As for this clone: Within the sample, other DNA sequences also encode this same CDR3. The rearrangement links TRBV5-1 to TRBJ2-7; D uncertain. Germline V gene data show CDR1 as SGHRS and CDR2 as YFSETQ. The CDR3 is 11 amino acids. V dropped 0 bases and J dropped 4 bases, with 2 bases sitting between them. CDR3 protein: CASSLGYEQYF. The CDR3 coding sequence is TGCGCCAGCAGCTTGGGATACGAGCAGTACTTC. Filled out from reference TRBV5-1 and TRBJ2-7, the complete variable domain reads KAGVTQTPRYLIKTRGQQVTLSCSPISGHRSVSWYQQTPGQGLQFLFEYFSETQRNKGNFPGRFSGRQFSNSRSEMNVSTLELGDSALYLCASSLGYEQYFGPGTRLTVT.

This chain joins TRBV10-3 and TRBJ2-5; maybe TRBD2 (5 bases). CDR3 length: 15 residues. CDR1 ENHRY and CDR2 SYGVKD come from the germline V gene. V was cut by 0 bases and J by 2 bases, with 10 bases left in between. The CDR3 reads CAISESRAVQETQYF. Written as DNA, the CDR3 is TGTGCCATCAGTGAGTCGAGGGCAGTACAAGAGACCCAGTACTTC.

This clone was detected once. The chain joins TRBV18 to TRBJ1-6; D perhaps matches TRBD1 (6 bases). CDR1 is KGHSH and CDR2 is LQKENI in the germline V gene. The CDR3 contains 13 residues. Between the trimmed V and J ends, which lost 2 bases and 9 bases, there was a span of 8 bases. The CDR3: CASSPGGSSPLHF. CDR3 bases: TGTGCCAGCTCACCAGGGGGCAGTTCACCCCTCCACTTT.

About this clone itself: Other DNA sequences in the same sample also yield this CDR3. The chain has TRBV11-2 and TRBJ1-1; 7 nucleotides line up with TRBD1. The CDR3 contains 15 residues. The V gene end was trimmed by 4 bases and the J gene end by 1 base; junction bases not matched to a gene: 6. Germline CDR1 SGHAT, CDR2 FQNNGV. Here the CDR3 reads CASSSRQGRNTEAFF. The DNA of the CDR3 is TGTGCCAGCAGCTCCAGACAGGGACGGAACACTGAAGCTTTCTTT.